Listed below are T cell receptor beta chains from one sample, sequenced in a study of T cell responses to AZD1222 COVID-19 vaccine. Sequencing used immunoSEQ multiplex PCR; TCRdb keeps in-frame clones, though not all of them. The sample includes approximately 270,000 clones, almost 95% of them seen just once. The sample consisted of peripheral blood, taken 28 days after the second AZD1222 dose. Every receptor here comes from an adult who received the AZD1222 COVID-19 vaccine. Both conserved end residues are part of each CDR3. D genes are given only for firm matches. Where a row states a size, it is once, few, many or the class of an expanded clone; other rows omit it.

V gene	clone size	D gene	J gene	CDR3 DNA	CDR3 protein
TRBV28	-	-	TRBJ1-1	TGTGCCAGCAGTCTCGGGACATCGAACACTGAAGCTTTCTTT	CASSLGTSNTEAFF
TRBV7-2	-	TRBD2	TRBJ2-5	TGTGCCAGCAGCATTAGCGGGAGGCCGGAGACCCAGTACTTC	CASSISGRPETQYF
TRBV7-2	-	-	TRBJ2-1	TGTGCCAGCAGCATTAGCGGCTCCTACAATGAGCAGTTCTTC	CASSISGSYNEQFF
TRBV4-1	-	TRBD2	TRBJ2-3	TGCGCCAGCAGAATCCGGGCTAGCGGGAGTCCAGATACGCAGTATTTT	CASRIRASGSPDTQYF
TRBV28	-	TRBD1	TRBJ2-7	TGTGCCAGCATCTCCTACAGGGGTAGGAACGAGCAGTACTTC	CASISYRGRNEQYF
TRBV4-2	-	-	TRBJ2-7	TGTGCCAGCAGCCAAGAATCAGCCTACGAGCAGTACTTC	CASSQESAYEQYF
TRBV2	-	-	TRBJ2-6	TGTGCCAGCAGTACAACCCCCTTCTCTGGGGCCAACGTCCTGACTTTC	CASSTTPFSGANVLTF
TRBV5-1	-	-	TRBJ2-5	TGCGCCAGCAGCTTGGATTTTGAGACCCAGTACTTC	CASSLDFETQYF
TRBV6-5	-	TRBD1	TRBJ1-2	TGTGCCAGCAGCCCCAGGGGGGGGATCGGCTATGGCTACACCTTC	CASSPRGGIGYGYTF
TRBV29-1	-	-	TRBJ1-2	TGCAGCGTTTGGACAGCTAACTATGGCTACACCTTC	CSVWTANYGYTF
TRBV18	-	-	TRBJ2-5	TGTGCCAGCTCACCGGGATCGGTGGGGGAGACCCAGTACTTC	CASSPGSVGETQYF
TRBV6-5	once	-	TRBJ1-1	TGTGCCAGCACTTCGGGGCAGTCCCGGGGAGCTTTCTTT	CASTSGQSRGAFF
TRBV23-1	once	-	TRBJ1-1	TGCGCCAGCAGTCAACAAGAGGGCAGGGGCACTGAAGCTTTCTTT	CASSQQEGRGTEAFF
TRBV29-1	-	-	TRBJ1-1	TGCAGCGTTGGCCCCGGTTGGGGTATGAACACTGAAGCTTTCTTT	CSVGPGWGMNTEAFF
TRBV18	-	TRBD1	TRBJ1-5	TGTGCCAGCTCACCGGTTGACAGGGGACTAGGCAATCAGCCCCAGCATTTT	CASSPVDRGLGNQPQHF
TRBV4-2	-	TRBD2	TRBJ2-4	TGTGCCAGCAGCCCGGTCGCGGGAGATGTCAAAAACATTCAGTACTTC	CASSPVAGDVKNIQYF
TRBV19	-	TRBD1	TRBJ1-5	TGTGCCAGTAGTAGACAGGGAGCTCAGCCCCAGCATTTT	CASSRQGAQPQHF
TRBV13	-	TRBD2	TRBJ2-2	TGTGCCAGCAGCTTAAGTGGCGGGAGGGCCACCGGGGAGCTGTTTTTT	CASSLSGGRATGELFF
TRBV21-1	once	-	TRBJ1-5	TGTGCCAGCAGCAAAAAAGGGGACAGAGAAAATCAGCCCCAGCATTTT	CASSKKGDRENQPQHF
TRBV6-1	once	-	TRBJ1-1	TGTGCCAGCAGTGAAGCAGGGGGGAACACTGAAGCTTTCTTT	CASSEAGGNTEAFF
TRBV30	-	-	TRBJ1-1	TGTGCCTGGAGTCGGTGGGTTGGCACTGAAGCTTTCTTT	CAWSRWVGTEAFF
TRBV19	-	-	TRBJ1-5	TGTGCCAGTAGTCCGGGGGGGGTTCGGCAGCCCCAGCATTTT	CASSPGGVRQPQHF
TRBV28	-	TRBD1	TRBJ1-3	TGTGCCAGCAGATTGGACAGGTCCTCTGGAAACACCATATATTTT	CASRLDRSSGNTIYF
TRBV2	-	TRBD1	TRBJ2-5	TGTGCCAGCACCTCAGACAGGGGGAGGGAGACCCAGTACTTC	CASTSDRGRETQYF
TRBV28	-	TRBD1	TRBJ2-7	TGTGCCAGCACTTCTTTGACAGGGAGAGCCTACGAGCAGTACTTC	CASTSLTGRAYEQYF
TRBV21-1	-	-	TRBJ1-4	TGTGCCAGCAGCAAAGGGGGACGGGATAATGAAAAACTGTTTTTT	CASSKGGRDNEKLFF
TRBV2	-	TRBD1	TRBJ2-7	TGTGCCAGTACCCTACAGGGGATAGGCTACGAGCAGTACTTC	CASTLQGIGYEQYF
TRBV4-1	-	-	TRBJ1-1	TGCGCCAGCAGCCAAGTCCTGAACACTGAAGCTTTCTTT	CASSQVLNTEAFF
TRBV27	-	-	TRBJ2-7	TGTGCCAGCAGTTTAACCGGTGACTACGAGCAGTACTTC	CASSLTGDYEQYF
TRBV5-1	-	-	TRBJ2-7	TGCGCCAGCAGCTCCGGGCCTCCCTACGAGCAGTACTTC	CASSSGPPYEQYF
TRBV4-2	-	-	TRBJ2-4	TGTGCCAGCAGCCAAGCGGGGAGCACCAAAAACATTCAGTACTTC	CASSQAGSTKNIQYF
TRBV5-1	-	TRBD1	TRBJ2-1	TGCGCCAGCAGCCCACAGGGGGAAGAGTACAATGAGCAGTTCTTC	CASSPQGEEYNEQFF
TRBV9	-	-	TRBJ1-4	TGTGCCAGCAGCGTAGGAGTGGGGGAGAATGAAAAACTGTTTTTT	CASSVGVGENEKLFF
TRBV7-9	-	-	TRBJ2-7	TGTGCCAGCAGCTTAGGGGGGTACGGTTCGGGCGAGCAGTACTTC	CASSLGGYGSGEQYF
TRBV7-9	-	-	TRBJ1-2	TGTGCCAGCACCGAAGCTAACTATGGCTACACCTTC	CASTEANYGYTF
TRBV28	-	TRBD1	TRBJ1-2	TGTGCCAGCAATCCTCGGGCAGGGGGCGACTATGGCTACACCTTC	CASNPRAGGDYGYTF
TRBV2	-	TRBD1	TRBJ2-5	TGTGCCAGATCCCCGGGACAGGGGGAGACCCAGTACTTC	CARSPGQGETQYF
TRBV28	-	TRBD1	TRBJ1-2	TGTGCCAGCAGTCAAGGGGGCGTTGAACTCTACTATGGCTACACCTTC	CASSQGGVELYYGYTF
TRBV7-9	-	-	TRBJ1-2	TGTGCCAGCAGCCTGGAGAGTGAGGGCCTCTATGGCTACACCTTC	CASSLESEGLYGYTF
TRBV2	-	TRBD2	TRBJ2-1	TGTGCCAGCAGGGGGACTAGCGCGGTCAATGAGCAGTTCTTC	CASRGTSAVNEQFF
TRBV15	-	-	TRBJ1-5	TGTGCCACCAGCAGAGCGCCCCCCAGGGGCAATCAGCCCCAGCATTTT	CATSRAPPRGNQPQHF
TRBV19	-	-	TRBJ2-5	TGTGCCAGTAGTAATGCGCGCCAAGAGACCCAGTACTTC	CASSNARQETQYF
TRBV28	-	-	TRBJ1-2	TGTGCCAGCAGTTCCGGGTTAGGCTATGGCTACACCTTC	CASSSGLGYGYTF
TRBV28	-	-	TRBJ1-5	TGTGCCAGCAGTTTCAGCCGGGAAGGGAATCAGCCCCAGCATTTT	CASSFSREGNQPQHF
TRBV9	-	-	TRBJ1-3	TGTGCCAGCAGCGTAGGGGTCGGCTCTGGAAACACCATATATTTT	CASSVGVGSGNTIYF
TRBV7-9	-	TRBD2	TRBJ2-1	TGTGCGAGCGGGCGGGGGGCGGACAATGAGCAGTTCTTC	CASGRGADNEQFF
TRBV18	-	-	TRBJ1-6	TGTGCCAGCTCACCCCGGAATTCACCCCTCCACTTT	CASSPRNSPLHF
TRBV3-1/TRBV3-2	-	-	TRBJ2-1	TGTGCCAGCAGCCAAGATCGACAAGAGCAGTTCTTC	CASSQDRQEQFF
TRBV28	-	-	TRBJ1-1	TGTGCCAGCAGTTTCGGCAGGGGTGGACGCACTGAAGCTTTCTTT	CASSFGRGGRTEAFF
TRBV5-1	-	TRBD1	TRBJ2-1	TGCGCCAGCAGCTCAGGGGGCAACCGGAATGAGCAGTTCTTC	CASSSGGNRNEQFF
TRBV3-1/TRBV3-2	-	-	TRBJ1-4	TGTGCCAGCAGCCCATATGGGGAGATAGGTGAAAAACTGTTTTTT	CASSPYGEIGEKLFF
TRBV5-1	-	TRBD2	TRBJ2-5	TGCGCCAGCAGCGCCAACCTAGCGGGGGCGGAGACCCAGTACTTC	CASSANLAGAETQYF
TRBV29-1	-	TRBD1	TRBJ2-2	TGCAGCGTTGCGACAGGGGGAAACACCGGGGAGCTGTTTTTT	CSVATGGNTGELFF
TRBV28	-	-	TRBJ2-7	TGTGCCAGCAGGGCCGGGACAATAATAAGGGAGCAGTACTTC	CASRAGTIIREQYF